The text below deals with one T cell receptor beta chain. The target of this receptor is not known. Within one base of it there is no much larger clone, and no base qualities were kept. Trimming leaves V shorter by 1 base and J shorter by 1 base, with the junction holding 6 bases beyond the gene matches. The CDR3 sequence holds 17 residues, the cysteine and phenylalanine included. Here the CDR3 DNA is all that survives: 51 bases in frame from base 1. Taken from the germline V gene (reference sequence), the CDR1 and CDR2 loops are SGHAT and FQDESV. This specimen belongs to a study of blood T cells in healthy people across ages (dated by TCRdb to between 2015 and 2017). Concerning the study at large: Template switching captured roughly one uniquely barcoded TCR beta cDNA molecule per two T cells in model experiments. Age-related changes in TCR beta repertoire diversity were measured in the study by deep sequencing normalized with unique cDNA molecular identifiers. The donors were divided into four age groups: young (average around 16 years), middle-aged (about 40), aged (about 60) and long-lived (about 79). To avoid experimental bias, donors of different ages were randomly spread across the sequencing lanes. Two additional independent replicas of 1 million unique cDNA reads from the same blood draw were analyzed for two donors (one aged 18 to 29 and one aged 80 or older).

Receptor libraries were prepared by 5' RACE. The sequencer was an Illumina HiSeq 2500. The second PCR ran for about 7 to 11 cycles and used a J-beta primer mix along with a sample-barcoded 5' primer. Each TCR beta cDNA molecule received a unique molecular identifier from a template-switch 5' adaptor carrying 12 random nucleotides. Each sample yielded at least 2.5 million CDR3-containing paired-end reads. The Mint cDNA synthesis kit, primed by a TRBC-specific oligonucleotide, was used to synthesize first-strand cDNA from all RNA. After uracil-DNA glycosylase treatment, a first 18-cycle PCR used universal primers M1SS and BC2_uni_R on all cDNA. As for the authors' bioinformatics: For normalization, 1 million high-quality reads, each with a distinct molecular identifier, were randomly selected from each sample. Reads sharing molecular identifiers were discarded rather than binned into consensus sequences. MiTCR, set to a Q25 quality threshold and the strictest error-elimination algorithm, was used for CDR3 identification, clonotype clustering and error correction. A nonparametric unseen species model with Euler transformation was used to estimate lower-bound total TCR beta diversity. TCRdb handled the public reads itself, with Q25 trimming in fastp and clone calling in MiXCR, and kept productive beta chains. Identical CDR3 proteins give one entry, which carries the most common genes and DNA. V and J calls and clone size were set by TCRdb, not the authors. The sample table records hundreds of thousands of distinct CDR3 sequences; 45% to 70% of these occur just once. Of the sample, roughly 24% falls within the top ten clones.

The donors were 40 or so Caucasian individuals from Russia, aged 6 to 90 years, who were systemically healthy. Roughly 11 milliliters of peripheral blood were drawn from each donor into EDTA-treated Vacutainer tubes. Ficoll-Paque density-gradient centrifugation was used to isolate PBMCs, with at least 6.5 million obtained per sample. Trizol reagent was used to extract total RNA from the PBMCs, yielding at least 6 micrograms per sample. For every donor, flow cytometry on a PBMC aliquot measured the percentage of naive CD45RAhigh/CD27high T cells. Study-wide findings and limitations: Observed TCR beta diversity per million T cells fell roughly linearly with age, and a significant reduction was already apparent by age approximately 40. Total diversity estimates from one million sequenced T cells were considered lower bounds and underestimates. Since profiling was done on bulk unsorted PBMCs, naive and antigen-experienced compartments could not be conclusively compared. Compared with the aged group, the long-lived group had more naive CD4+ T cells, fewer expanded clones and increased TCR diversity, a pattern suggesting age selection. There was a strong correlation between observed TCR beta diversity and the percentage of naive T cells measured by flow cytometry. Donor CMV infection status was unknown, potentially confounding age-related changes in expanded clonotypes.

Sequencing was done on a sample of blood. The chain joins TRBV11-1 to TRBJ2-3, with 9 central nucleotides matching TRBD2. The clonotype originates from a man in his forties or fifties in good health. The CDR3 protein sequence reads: CASSLVPAGGRTDTQYF. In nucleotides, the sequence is TGTGCCAGCAGCTTAGTTCCAGCGGGGGGCCGCACAGATACGCAGTATTTT.